Described below is a single T cell receptor beta chain sequence and its context. TCRdb keeps only in-frame clones here, not all; method: immunoSEQ multiplex PCR. The sample records tens of thousands of clones, 90% to 95% being singletons. This entry is derived from a study of OX40 agonist ivuxolimab in advanced cancers. In the study overall: Dose-escalation patients suffered from hepatocellular carcinoma, melanoma, renal cell or head and neck cancer.

Sampling of blood occurred at baseline, cycle 4 day 1, and cycle 7 day 1. Germline V lookup: CDR1 SGHNT, CDR2 YYREEE (reference sequence). The CDR3 has 16 amino acids. Germline trimming cut 2 bases from V and 7 bases from J; bases unmatched to any gene: 11. This sequence joins TRBV5-4 and TRBJ1-1; TRBD1 agrees at 10 bases. The material sequenced was CD4+ or CD8+ T cells sorted from blood, taken in a trial of the OX40 agonist ivuxolimab. The receptor comes from an adult with an advanced solid tumor such as melanoma, head and neck, liver or kidney cancer. CDR3 sequence: CASSLPGQGMGSEAFF. The CDR3 DNA is TGTGCCAGCAGCTTACCGGGACAGGGGATGGGGAGTGAAGCTTTCTTT.